These T cell receptor beta chains were read from a single sample in a study of blood T cells in healthy people across ages. TCRdb reanalysed the 5' RACE reads using MiXCR and keeps one entry per CDR3 protein. The sample records 1,800,000 or so distinct CDR3 sequences, 39% being singletons. Sample: blood. The receptors originated from a human donor in good health. The CDR3 runs from the conserved cysteine through the conserved F or W. A D gene is named only where the DNA matches it firmly. Size values are once, few and many counts, or a class for expanded clones, and some rows have none.

TRBV29-1	TRBJ2-1	few	-	TGCAGCACTAGGTGGCAGGGTGAGAATGAGCAGTTCTTC	CSTRWQGENEQFF
TRBV10-3	TRBJ1-1	few	-	TGTGCCATCCTTCGAGGAGGCACTGAAGCTTTCTTT	CAILRGGTEAFF
TRBV5-1	TRBJ1-5	-	-	TGCGCCAGCAGCGTTGGAGACATTAGCAATCAGCCCCAGCATTTT	CASSVGDISNQPQHF
TRBV7-9	TRBJ2-7	-	-	TGTGCCAGCAGCTTTGCTTGGACGACTACCTACGAGCAGTACTTC	CASSFAWTTTYEQYF
TRBV7-7	TRBJ2-1	few	-	TGTGCCAGCAGCATCGGACCGGGGTTCAATGAGCAGTTCTTC	CASSIGPGFNEQFF
TRBV15	TRBJ2-1	-	TRBD2	TGTGCCACCAGCCGGGGACTAGCGGGATCGAATGAGCAGTTCTTC	CATSRGLAGSNEQFF
TRBV20-1	TRBJ2-5	few	-	TGCAGTGCTAGGGAGTTGGGGGGTTACCAAGAGACCCAGTACTTC	CSARELGGYQETQYF
TRBV5-1	TRBJ2-5	-	-	TGCGCCAGCAGCTTGGGCCATGTTGGGGGTCGAGAGACCCAGTACTTC	CASSLGHVGGRETQYF
TRBV27	TRBJ2-7	once	-	TGTGCCAGCAGTTTATCGGCTCGGGCTGCCCTCTACGAGCAGTACTTC	CASSLSARAALYEQYF
TRBV20-1	TRBJ1-5	few	TRBD1	TGCAGTGCTAAAGACAGGGATCCTTATCAGCCCCAGCATTTT	CSAKDRDPYQPQHF
TRBV4-2	TRBJ2-5	-	TRBD2	TGTGCCAGCAGCCAATGGGTAATCGCGTCTAGCGGAGAGCAAGAGACCCAGTACTTC	CASSQWVIASSGEQETQYF
TRBV29-1	TRBJ2-3	-	TRBD1	TGCAGCGTCGCCGTGACAGGGGCGGGCGCAGATACGCAGTATTTT	CSVAVTGAGADTQYF
TRBV6-1	TRBJ1-6	-	TRBD1	TGTGCCAGCAGTAGGACAGGGCCTAATTCACCCCTCCACTTT	CASSRTGPNSPLHF
TRBV7-3	TRBJ2-5	-	-	TGTGCCAGCAGGTCAGGGGGGGACCAAGAGACCCAGTACTTC	CASRSGGDQETQYF
TRBV30	TRBJ2-4	-	TRBD1	TGTGCCTGGGAGCAGGGGGACATTCAGTACTTC	CAWEQGDIQYF
TRBV5-6	TRBJ2-3	few	-	TGTGCCAGCAGCCATGGGGTCCGACGCACAGATACGCAGTATTTT	CASSHGVRRTDTQYF
TRBV10-3	TRBJ2-5	-	-	TGTGCCATCAGTGTGGAGGGCGGGGAGACCCAGTACTTC	CAISVEGGETQYF
TRBV20-1	TRBJ2-7	few	-	TGCAGTACCAAGAAATCCTACGAGCAGTACTTC	CSTKKSYEQYF
TRBV20-1	TRBJ2-3	-	TRBD1	TGCAGTGCACTCGGACAGGGGGTTGTTTCGCAGTATTTT	CSALGQGVVSQYF
TRBV4-1	TRBJ1-4	-	-	TGCGCCAGCAGCCAAGGTCTTTCGAGGGAAAATGAAAAACTGTTTTTT	CASSQGLSRENEKLFF
TRBV6-6	TRBJ1-5	-	-	TGTGCCAGCAGTTACGAGGGCGGGGAGGTCAATCAGCCCCAGCATTTT	CASSYEGGEVNQPQHF
TRBV4-1	TRBJ1-2	few	TRBD1	TGCGCCAGCAGCCATTACGTCCGGGACAGTTACTATGGCTACACCTTC	CASSHYVRDSYYGYTF
TRBV6-2/TRBV6-3	TRBJ2-1	-	TRBD2	TGTGCCAGCAGTTATTCTAGCGGGACACAGGAGCAGTTCTTC	CASSYSSGTQEQFF
TRBV5-1	TRBJ1-2	-	TRBD1	TGCGCCAGCAGCTCGGGGGCAGGGGGAGGCTACACCTTC	CASSSGAGGGYTF
TRBV28	TRBJ2-7	-	TRBD2	TGTGCCACAACGGGACTAGTCTACGAGCAGTACTTC	CATTGLVYEQYF
TRBV7-6	TRBJ2-3	-	TRBD1	TGTGCCAGCAGCCCCGGGACAGAACCCACAGATACGCAGTATTTT	CASSPGTEPTDTQYF
TRBV20-1	TRBJ2-3	-	TRBD2	TGCAGTGCTTTGCACCCCGGGACTAGCGGGGGGGGGAGCACAGATACGCAGTATTTT	CSALHPGTSGGGSTDTQYF
TRBV11-2	TRBJ2-1	-	TRBD2	TGTGCCAGCAGCCCGGGTTTTGGGGGGGGGATCAATGAGCAGTTCTTC	CASSPGFGGGINEQFF
TRBV7-9	TRBJ2-1	-	-	TGTGCCAGCAGCCGGACTCTCTCCTACAATGAGCAGTTCTTC	CASSRTLSYNEQFF